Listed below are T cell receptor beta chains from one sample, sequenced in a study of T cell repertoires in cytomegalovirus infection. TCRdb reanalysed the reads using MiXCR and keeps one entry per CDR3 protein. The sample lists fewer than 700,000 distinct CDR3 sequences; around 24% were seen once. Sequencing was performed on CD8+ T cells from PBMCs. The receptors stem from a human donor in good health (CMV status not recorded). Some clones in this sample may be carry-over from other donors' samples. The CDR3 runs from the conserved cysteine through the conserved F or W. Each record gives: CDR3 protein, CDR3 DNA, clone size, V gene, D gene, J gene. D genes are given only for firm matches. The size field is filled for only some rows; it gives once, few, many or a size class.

CDR3 protein: CASKSSDQPQHF; CDR3 DNA: TGTGCCAGCAAATCAAGCGATCAGCCCCAGCATTTT; clone size: once; V gene: TRBV12-3/TRBV12-4; D gene: -; J gene: TRBJ1-5
CDR3 protein: CASIGGTGNEQFF; CDR3 DNA: TGTGCCAGTATAGGAGGGACGGGCAATGAGCAGTTCTTC; clone size: many; V gene: TRBV19; D gene: -; J gene: TRBJ2-1
CDR3 protein: CSARDPEDEQFF; CDR3 DNA: TGCAGTGCTAGAGATCCGGAGGATGAGCAGTTCTTC; clone size: few; V gene: TRBV20-1; D gene: -; J gene: TRBJ2-1
CDR3 protein: CASSYAGYTDTQYF; CDR3 DNA: TGTGCCAGCAGCTACGCAGGGTACACAGATACGCAGTATTTT; clone size: many; V gene: TRBV7-8; D gene: -; J gene: TRBJ2-3
CDR3 protein: CSVDGQALTGYGYTF; CDR3 DNA: TGCAGCGTGGACGGACAGGCTCTAACGGGGTATGGCTACACCTTC; clone size: -; V gene: TRBV29-1; D gene: TRBD1; J gene: TRBJ1-2
CDR3 protein: CASGLRNSTEAFF; CDR3 DNA: TGTGCTAGTGGTTTGAGGAATAGCACTGAAGCTTTCTTT; clone size: few; V gene: TRBV12-5; D gene: -; J gene: TRBJ1-1
CDR3 protein: CASTPSDRGIDEQFF; CDR3 DNA: TGTGCCAGCACCCCTTCGGACAGAGGGATCGATGAGCAGTTCTTC; clone size: few; V gene: TRBV6-2/TRBV6-3; D gene: -; J gene: TRBJ2-1
CDR3 protein: CASSGDRTEGQPQHF; CDR3 DNA: TGTGCCAGCAGCGGAGACAGGACCGAGGGACAGCCCCAGCATTTT; clone size: many; V gene: TRBV7-9; D gene: -; J gene: TRBJ1-5
CDR3 protein: CSVISTGTREQYF; CDR3 DNA: TGCAGCGTTATTTCTACAGGAACGAGAGAGCAGTACTTC; clone size: few; V gene: TRBV29-1; D gene: -; J gene: TRBJ2-7
CDR3 protein: CASSNRGTGELFF; CDR3 DNA: TGTGCCAGCAGTAACAGAGGCACCGGGGAGCTGTTTTTT; clone size: few; V gene: TRBV28; D gene: -; J gene: TRBJ2-2
CDR3 protein: CASSSERSLNTEAFF; CDR3 DNA: TGTGCCAGCAGTTCCGAGCGAAGCCTGAACACTGAAGCTTTCTTT; clone size: few; V gene: TRBV28; D gene: -; J gene: TRBJ1-1
CDR3 protein: CASSVRTEAFF; CDR3 DNA: TGTGCCAGCAGCGTGCGGACAGAAGCTTTCTTT; clone size: many; V gene: TRBV9; D gene: -; J gene: TRBJ1-1
CDR3 protein: CASSFIATHYGYTF; CDR3 DNA: TGTGCCAGCAGTTTCATAGCGACCCACTATGGCTACACCTTC; clone size: few; V gene: TRBV6-2/TRBV6-3; D gene: -; J gene: TRBJ1-2
CDR3 protein: CASSLWRGTYNSPLHF; CDR3 DNA: TGTGCCAGCAGTTTATGGCGGGGTACCTATAATTCACCCCTCCACTTT; clone size: few; V gene: TRBV28; D gene: -; J gene: TRBJ1-6
CDR3 protein: CATSRPLANEQFF; CDR3 DNA: TGTGCCACCAGCAGGCCACTTGCTAATGAGCAGTTCTTC; clone size: few; V gene: TRBV15; D gene: -; J gene: TRBJ2-1
CDR3 protein: CVSSLEPGRQETQYF; CDR3 DNA: TGTGTCAGCAGCTTAGAACCGGGACGGCAAGAGACCCAGTACTTC; clone size: -; V gene: TRBV7-2; D gene: -; J gene: TRBJ2-5
CDR3 protein: CASSQTFAEVGADTQYF; CDR3 DNA: TGTGCCAGCAGCCAGACATTTGCAGAGGTTGGGGCAGATACGCAGTATTTT; clone size: few; V gene: TRBV7-9; D gene: -; J gene: TRBJ2-3
CDR3 protein: CASSFGQRGSYNEQFF; CDR3 DNA: TGTGCCAGCAGCTTTGGCCAGCGGGGCTCCTACAATGAGCAGTTCTTC; clone size: few; V gene: TRBV7-2; D gene: TRBD2; J gene: TRBJ2-1
CDR3 protein: CASSPTSATQYF; CDR3 DNA: TGTGCCAGCAGCCCTACCAGTGCGACCCAGTACTTC; clone size: many; V gene: TRBV7-6; D gene: -; J gene: TRBJ2-5
CDR3 protein: CSAKPGGAEYGYTF; CDR3 DNA: TGCAGTGCCAAGCCAGGGGGCGCGGAGTATGGCTACACCTTC; clone size: -; V gene: TRBV20-1; D gene: TRBD1; J gene: TRBJ1-2
CDR3 protein: CASSRDFYGYTF; CDR3 DNA: TGTGCCAGCAGTCGGGACTTCTATGGCTACACCTTC; clone size: few; V gene: TRBV6-2/TRBV6-3; D gene: -; J gene: TRBJ1-2
CDR3 protein: CASSLKPSGNEQFF; CDR3 DNA: TGTGCCAGCAGCTTAAAACCTAGCGGGAATGAGCAGTTCTTC; clone size: few; V gene: TRBV7-3; D gene: TRBD2; J gene: TRBJ2-1
CDR3 protein: CASSQSGGQETQYF; CDR3 DNA: TGTGCCAGCAGCCAGAGCGGGGGACAAGAGACCCAGTACTTC; clone size: -; V gene: TRBV7-6; D gene: TRBD2; J gene: TRBJ2-5
CDR3 protein: CSATPPMKGLDEQYF; CDR3 DNA: TGCAGTGCTACACCGCCGATGAAGGGGCTGGACGAGCAGTACTTC; clone size: -; V gene: TRBV20-1; D gene: -; J gene: TRBJ2-7
CDR3 protein: CASSLNLAGVGETQYF; CDR3 DNA: TGTGCCAGCAGCCTAAACCTAGCGGGGGTTGGAGAGACCCAGTACTTC; clone size: many; V gene: TRBV7-2; D gene: TRBD2; J gene: TRBJ2-5
CDR3 protein: CASSLEASGDNNEQFF; CDR3 DNA: TGCGCCAGCAGCTTGGAGGCTAGCGGGGACAACAATGAGCAGTTCTTC; clone size: -; V gene: TRBV5-1; D gene: TRBD2; J gene: TRBJ2-1
CDR3 protein: CSARDRGPLRQPQHF; CDR3 DNA: TGCAGTGCTAGGGACAGGGGGCCTCTTAGGCAGCCCCAGCATTTT; clone size: few; V gene: TRBV20-1; D gene: TRBD1; J gene: TRBJ1-5
CDR3 protein: CVSSLLFPGLAGGSNEQFF; CDR3 DNA: TGTGTCAGCAGCTTACTCTTCCCGGGACTAGCGGGGGGGAGTAATGAGCAGTTCTTC; clone size: once; V gene: TRBV7-6; D gene: TRBD2; J gene: TRBJ2-1
CDR3 protein: CASRMGGELFF; CDR3 DNA: TGTGCCAGCAGGATGGGTGGGGAGCTGTTTTTT; clone size: few; V gene: TRBV2; D gene: -; J gene: TRBJ2-2
CDR3 protein: CASSFLSRGNQPQHF; CDR3 DNA: TGTGCCAGCAGTTTTTTAAGCAGAGGCAATCAGCCCCAGCATTTT; clone size: -; V gene: TRBV12-3/TRBV12-4; D gene: -; J gene: TRBJ1-5
CDR3 protein: CASSSHESGPNYGYTF; CDR3 DNA: TGTGCCAGCAGTTCCCACGAGTCAGGCCCTAACTATGGCTACACCTTC; clone size: -; V gene: TRBV28; D gene: -; J gene: TRBJ1-2
CDR3 protein: CASSYGGVEGYTF; CDR3 DNA: TGTGCCAGCAGTTACGGGGGGGTTGAGGGCTACACCTTC; clone size: few; V gene: TRBV6-5; D gene: -; J gene: TRBJ1-2
CDR3 protein: CASSRNSEAGEKLFF; CDR3 DNA: TGTGCCAGCAGCCGAAACTCGGAGGCGGGTGAAAAACTGTTTTTT; clone size: few; V gene: TRBV7-9; D gene: -; J gene: TRBJ1-4
CDR3 protein: CASSMLLDGGTGELFF; CDR3 DNA: TGTGCCAGCAGCATGCTGTTGGACGGGGGGACCGGGGAGCTGTTTTTT; clone size: once; V gene: TRBV7-3; D gene: TRBD2; J gene: TRBJ2-2
CDR3 protein: CASSHQTEVNQPQHF; CDR3 DNA: TGTGCCAGCAGTCACCAGACAGAGGTCAATCAGCCCCAGCATTTT; clone size: -; V gene: TRBV27; D gene: -; J gene: TRBJ1-5
CDR3 protein: CASSLGLVPYEQYF; CDR3 DNA: TGTGCCAGCAGCTTAGGGCTCGTTCCCTACGAGCAGTACTTC; clone size: many; V gene: TRBV7-2; D gene: -; J gene: TRBJ2-7
CDR3 protein: CASSYPTDPQETQYF; CDR3 DNA: TGTGCCAGCAGTTACCCGACGGACCCACAAGAGACCCAGTACTTC; clone size: few; V gene: TRBV6-6; D gene: -; J gene: TRBJ2-5
CDR3 protein: CASTDLGTTSTDTQYF; CDR3 DNA: TGTGCCAGCACTGATCTCGGGACAACGAGCACAGATACGCAGTATTTT; clone size: many; V gene: TRBV6-5; D gene: -; J gene: TRBJ2-3
CDR3 protein: CASSLGGQQGGLAYEQYF; CDR3 DNA: TGTGCCAGCAGCTTAGGGGGGCAGCAAGGGGGCCTCGCCTACGAGCAGTACTTC; clone size: many; V gene: TRBV7-6; D gene: TRBD1; J gene: TRBJ2-7
CDR3 protein: CASSLQNPASHEQFF; CDR3 DNA: TGTGCCAGCAGCTTGCAAAACCCGGCGTCCCATGAGCAGTTCTTC; clone size: -; V gene: TRBV5-5; D gene: -; J gene: TRBJ2-1
CDR3 protein: CASSPGARGTDTQYF; CDR3 DNA: TGTGCCAGCAGTCCGGGGGCCCGCGGGACAGATACGCAGTATTTT; clone size: -; V gene: TRBV5-8; D gene: -; J gene: TRBJ2-3
CDR3 protein: CSDLGYQGLVDYGYTF; CDR3 DNA: TGCAGCGACTTGGGGTATCAGGGGTTAGTAGATTATGGCTACACCTTC; clone size: few; V gene: TRBV29-1; D gene: -; J gene: TRBJ1-2
CDR3 protein: CASSLMDYGYTF; CDR3 DNA: TGTGCCAGCAGCTTAATGGACTATGGCTACACCTTC; clone size: many; V gene: TRBV7-8; D gene: -; J gene: TRBJ1-2
CDR3 protein: CASSYKEGRKKLFF; CDR3 DNA: TGTGCCAGCAGTTACAAGGAGGGGAGGAAAAAACTGTTTTTT; clone size: few; V gene: TRBV27; D gene: -; J gene: TRBJ1-4
CDR3 protein: CASSSLYGANVLTF; CDR3 DNA: TGCGCCAGCAGCTCACTTTATGGGGCCAACGTCCTGACTTTC; clone size: few; V gene: TRBV5-1; D gene: -; J gene: TRBJ2-6
CDR3 protein: CAGSVGDTQYF; CDR3 DNA: TGTGCCGGTTCGGTTGGGGATACGCAGTATTTT; clone size: -; V gene: TRBV2; D gene: -; J gene: TRBJ2-3
CDR3 protein: CASSLQGVPEAFF; CDR3 DNA: TGTGCCAGCAGCTTACAGGGTGTACCCGAAGCTTTCTTT; clone size: few; V gene: TRBV13; D gene: -; J gene: TRBJ1-1
CDR3 protein: CSAPSLPLGQGVAGSTGELFF; CDR3 DNA: TGCAGTGCTCCTTCCCTGCCCCTTGGACAGGGGGTCGCGGGGAGCACCGGGGAGCTGTTTTTT; clone size: -; V gene: TRBV20-1; D gene: TRBD1; J gene: TRBJ2-2
CDR3 protein: CATGPGWGLANVLTF; CDR3 DNA: TGTGCCACCGGCCCGGGTTGGGGTTTGGCCAACGTCCTGACTTTC; clone size: -; V gene: TRBV24-1; D gene: -; J gene: TRBJ2-6
CDR3 protein: CASSAETGGWKTQYF; CDR3 DNA: TGTGCCAGCAGCGCCGAAACTGGAGGGTGGAAGACCCAGTACTTC; clone size: many; V gene: TRBV7-2; D gene: -; J gene: TRBJ2-5